A selection of T cell receptor beta chains follows, all from one sample in a study of memory CD4+ T cells and cytomegalovirus serostatus. The protocol was immunoSEQ multiplex PCR, while the TCRdb copy is restricted to in-frame clones and leaves out a portion. The table includes about 53,000 clones, 81% detected once. What was sequenced was memory CD4+ T cells from blood. These receptors were collected from an adult in good health and CMV-seronegative. Both conserved end residues are part of each CDR3. The size of a clone is reported for some rows only, either as once, few or many, or as a class for expanded clones.

V	J	size	CDR3
TRBV5-6	TRBJ1-5	.	CASSLRVANQPQHF
TRBV18	TRBJ1-3	.	CASSPPSLGNTIYF
TRBV7-2	TRBJ2-7	.	CASSLLALTYEQYF
TRBV27	TRBJ2-3	.	CASSLRADTQYF
TRBV7-9	TRBJ1-4	.	CASSFSQGGEKLFF
TRBV16	TRBJ1-4	once	CASSQEEKLFF
TRBV19	TRBJ1-2	once	CASSFGGTGVGYTF
TRBV4-3	TRBJ2-1	once	CASSQRVPYKASGRSDDGEQFF
TRBV7-3	TRBJ2-6	.	CASSLGGGRTNVLTF
TRBV19	TRBJ2-7	.	CASSPGVADEQYF